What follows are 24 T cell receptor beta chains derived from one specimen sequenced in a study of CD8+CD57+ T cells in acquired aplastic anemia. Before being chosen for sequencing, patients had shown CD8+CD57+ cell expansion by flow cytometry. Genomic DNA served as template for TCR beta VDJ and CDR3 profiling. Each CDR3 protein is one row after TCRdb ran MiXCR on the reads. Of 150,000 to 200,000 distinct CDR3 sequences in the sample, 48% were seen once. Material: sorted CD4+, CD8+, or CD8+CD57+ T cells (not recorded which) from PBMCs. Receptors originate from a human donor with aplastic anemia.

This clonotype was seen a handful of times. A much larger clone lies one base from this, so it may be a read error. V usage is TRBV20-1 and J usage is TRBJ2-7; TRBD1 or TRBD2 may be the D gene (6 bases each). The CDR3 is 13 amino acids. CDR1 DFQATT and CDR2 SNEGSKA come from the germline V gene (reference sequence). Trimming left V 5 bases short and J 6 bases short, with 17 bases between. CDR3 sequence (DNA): TGCAGTGCTGTACTCGTCGAGGGGGGCGAGCAGTACTTC. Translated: CSAVLVEGGEQYF.

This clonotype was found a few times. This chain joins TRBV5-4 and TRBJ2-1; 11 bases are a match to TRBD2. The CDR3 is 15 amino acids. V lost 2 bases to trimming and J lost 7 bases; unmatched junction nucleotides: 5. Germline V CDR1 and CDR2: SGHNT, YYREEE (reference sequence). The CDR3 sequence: CASSLLAGVGNEQFF. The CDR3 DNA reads TGTGCCAGCAGCTTACTAGCGGGAGTGGGGAATGAGCAGTTCTTC.

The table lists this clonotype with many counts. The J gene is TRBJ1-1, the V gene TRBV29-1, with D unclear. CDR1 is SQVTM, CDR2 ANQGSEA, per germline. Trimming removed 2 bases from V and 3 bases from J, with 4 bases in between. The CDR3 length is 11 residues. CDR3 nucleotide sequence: TGCAGCGTTGAAAACCACACTGAAGCTTTCTTT. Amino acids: CSVENHTEAFF.

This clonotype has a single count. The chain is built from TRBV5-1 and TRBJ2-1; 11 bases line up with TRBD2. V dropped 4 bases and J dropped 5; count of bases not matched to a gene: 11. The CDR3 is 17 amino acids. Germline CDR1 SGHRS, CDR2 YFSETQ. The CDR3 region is CASSPPTSGSSHNEQFF. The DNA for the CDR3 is TGCGCCAGCAGCCCGCCTACTAGCGGGAGTTCCCACAATGAGCAGTTCTTC.

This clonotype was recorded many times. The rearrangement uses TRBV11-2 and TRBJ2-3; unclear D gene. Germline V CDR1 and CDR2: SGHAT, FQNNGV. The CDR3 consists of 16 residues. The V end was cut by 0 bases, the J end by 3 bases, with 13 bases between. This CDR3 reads CASSLEDPSGTDTQYF. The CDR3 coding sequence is TGTGCCAGCAGCTTAGAGGATCCCAGTGGGACAGATACGCAGTATTTT.

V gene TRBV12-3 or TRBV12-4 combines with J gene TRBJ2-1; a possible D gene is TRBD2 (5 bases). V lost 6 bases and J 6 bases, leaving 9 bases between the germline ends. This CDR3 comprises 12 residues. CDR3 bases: TGTGCCAGCAGAAGCGGACCCAATGAGCAGTTCTTC. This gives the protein CASRSGPNEQFF.

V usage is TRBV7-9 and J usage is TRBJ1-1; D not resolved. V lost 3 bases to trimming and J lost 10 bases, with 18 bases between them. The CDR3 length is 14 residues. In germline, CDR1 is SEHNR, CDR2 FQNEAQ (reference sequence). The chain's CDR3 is CASSLAIARYAAFF. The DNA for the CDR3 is TGTGCCAGCAGCTTGGCGATTGCCCGCTACGCAGCTTTCTTT.

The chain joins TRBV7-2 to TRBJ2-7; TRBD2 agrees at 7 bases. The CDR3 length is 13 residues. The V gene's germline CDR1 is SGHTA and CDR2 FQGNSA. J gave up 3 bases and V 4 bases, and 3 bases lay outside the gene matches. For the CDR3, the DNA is TGTGCCAGCAGCTCCAGCGGGGACTACGAGCAGTACTTC. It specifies CASSSSGDYEQYF.

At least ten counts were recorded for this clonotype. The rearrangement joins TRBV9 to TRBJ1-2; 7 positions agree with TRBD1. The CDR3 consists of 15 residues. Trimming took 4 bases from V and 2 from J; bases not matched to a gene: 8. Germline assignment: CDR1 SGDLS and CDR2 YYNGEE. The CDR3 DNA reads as TGTGCCAGCAGCCCCCCGGACAGGTTCAACTATGGCTACACCTTC. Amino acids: CASSPPDRFNYGYTF.

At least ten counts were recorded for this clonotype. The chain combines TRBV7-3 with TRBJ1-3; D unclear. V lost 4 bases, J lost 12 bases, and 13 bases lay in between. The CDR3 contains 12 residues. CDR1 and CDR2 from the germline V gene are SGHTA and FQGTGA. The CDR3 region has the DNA TGTGCCAGCAGCTACTCGGGCGATCACATATATTTT. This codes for CASSYSGDHIYF.

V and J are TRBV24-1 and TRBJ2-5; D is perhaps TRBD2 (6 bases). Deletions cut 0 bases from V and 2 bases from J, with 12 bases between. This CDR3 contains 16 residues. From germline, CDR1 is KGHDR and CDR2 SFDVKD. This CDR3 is CATSDLQVEGQETQYF. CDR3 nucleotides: TGTGCCACCAGTGATTTGCAGGTGGAGGGGCAAGAGACCCAGTACTTC.

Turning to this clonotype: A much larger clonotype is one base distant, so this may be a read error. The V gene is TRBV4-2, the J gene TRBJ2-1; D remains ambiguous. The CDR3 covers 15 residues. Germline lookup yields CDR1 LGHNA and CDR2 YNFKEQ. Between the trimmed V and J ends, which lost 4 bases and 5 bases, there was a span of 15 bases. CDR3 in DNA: TGTGCCAGCAGCCCCCGACCAGCAGATAACAATGAGCAGTTCTTC. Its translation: CASSPRPADNNEQFF.

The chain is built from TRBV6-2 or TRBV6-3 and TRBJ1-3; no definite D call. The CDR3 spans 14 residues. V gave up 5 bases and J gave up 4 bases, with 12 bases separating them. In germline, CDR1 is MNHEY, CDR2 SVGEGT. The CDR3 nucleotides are TGTGCCAGCAGTCCAGGACTTAAGGGAAACACCATATATTTT. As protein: CASSPGLKGNTIYF.

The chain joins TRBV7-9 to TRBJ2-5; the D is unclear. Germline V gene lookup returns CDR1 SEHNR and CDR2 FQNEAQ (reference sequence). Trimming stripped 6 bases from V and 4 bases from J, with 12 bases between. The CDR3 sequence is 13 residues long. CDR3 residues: CASSLGVVETQYF. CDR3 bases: TGTGCCAGCAGTTTGGGTGTGGTAGAGACCCAGTACTTC.

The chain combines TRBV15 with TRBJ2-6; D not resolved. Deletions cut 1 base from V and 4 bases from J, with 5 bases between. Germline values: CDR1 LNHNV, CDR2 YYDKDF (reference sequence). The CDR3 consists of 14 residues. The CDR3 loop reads CATSRAGGANVLTF. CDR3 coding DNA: TGTGCCACCAGCAGAGCCGGAGGGGCCAACGTCCTGACTTTC.

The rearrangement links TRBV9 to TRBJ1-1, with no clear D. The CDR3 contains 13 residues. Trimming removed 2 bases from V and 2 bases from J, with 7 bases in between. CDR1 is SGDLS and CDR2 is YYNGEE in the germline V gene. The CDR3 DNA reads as TGTGCCAGCAGCGTCCACAGCAACACTGAAGCTTTCTTT. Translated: CASSVHSNTEAFF.

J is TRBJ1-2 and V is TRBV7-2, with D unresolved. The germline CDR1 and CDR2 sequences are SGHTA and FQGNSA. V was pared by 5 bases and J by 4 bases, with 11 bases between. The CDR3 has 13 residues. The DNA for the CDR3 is TGTGCCAGCAGCACAAGGGAGGCCTATGGCTACACCTTC. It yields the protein CASSTREAYGYTF. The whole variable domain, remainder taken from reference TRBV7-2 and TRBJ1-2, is GAGVSQSPSNKVTEKGKDVELRCDPISGHTALYWYRQSLGQGLEFLIYFQGNSAPDKSGLPSDRFSAERTGGSVSTLTIQRTQQEDSAVYLCASSTREAYGYTFGSGTRLTVV.

CDR3 region: CASSPLSTDTYEQYF. Written as DNA, the CDR3 is TGTGCCAGCAGCCCCCTCTCGACGGATACCTACGAGCAGTACTTC. The V gene is TRBV4-2, the J gene TRBJ2-7, with D unresolved. Germline V gene sequence: CDR1 LGHNA, CDR2 YNFKEQ. The CDR3 has 15 residues. Trimming left V 4 bases short and J 2 bases short, with 15 bases between.

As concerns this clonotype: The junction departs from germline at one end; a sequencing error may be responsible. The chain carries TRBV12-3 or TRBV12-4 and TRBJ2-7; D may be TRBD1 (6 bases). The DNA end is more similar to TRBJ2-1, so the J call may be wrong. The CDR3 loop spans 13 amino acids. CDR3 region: CAGSSGVYNEQFF. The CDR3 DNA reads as TGTGCCGGCAGTTCAGGGGTTTACAATGAGCAGTTCTTC.

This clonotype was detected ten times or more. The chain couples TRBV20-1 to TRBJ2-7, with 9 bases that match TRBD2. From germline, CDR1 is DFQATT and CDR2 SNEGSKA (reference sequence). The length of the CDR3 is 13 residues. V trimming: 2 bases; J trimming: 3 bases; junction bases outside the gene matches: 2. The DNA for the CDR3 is TGCAGTGCTAGACTAGCGGGGTACTACGAGCAGTACTTC. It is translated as CSARLAGYYEQYF.

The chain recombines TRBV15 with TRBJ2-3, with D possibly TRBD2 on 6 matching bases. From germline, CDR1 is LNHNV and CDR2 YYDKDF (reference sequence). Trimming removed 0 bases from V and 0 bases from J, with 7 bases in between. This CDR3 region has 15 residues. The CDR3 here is CATSRDGTSTDTQYF. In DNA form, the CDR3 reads TGTGCCACCAGCAGAGATGGGACTAGCACAGATACGCAGTATTTT.

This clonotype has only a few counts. This chain's CDR3 is CASVGTASTEAFF. The CDR3 region has the DNA TGTGCCAGCGTGGGGACAGCATCCACTGAAGCTTTCTTT. The V and J genes are TRBV2 and TRBJ1-1, with 7 bases identical to TRBD1. This CDR3 is 13 amino acids long. Germline V CDR1 and CDR2: SNHLY, FYNNEI. V lost 8 bases to trimming and J lost 4 bases; unmatched junction nucleotides: 7. Variable domain in full (rest from reference TRBV2 and TRBJ1-1): EPEVTQTPSHQVTQMGQEVILRCVPISNHLYFYWYRQILGQKVEFLVSFYNNEISEKSEIFDDQFSVERPDGSNFTLKIRSTKLEDSAMYFCASVGTASTEAFFGQGTRLTVV.

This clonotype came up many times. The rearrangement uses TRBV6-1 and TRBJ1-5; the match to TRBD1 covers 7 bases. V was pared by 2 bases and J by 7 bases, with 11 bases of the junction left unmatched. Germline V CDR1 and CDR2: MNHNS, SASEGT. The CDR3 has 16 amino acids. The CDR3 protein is CASSERGGGQKQPQHF. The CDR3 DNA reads TGTGCCAGCAGTGAACGGGGAGGGGGCCAGAAACAGCCCCAGCATTTT.

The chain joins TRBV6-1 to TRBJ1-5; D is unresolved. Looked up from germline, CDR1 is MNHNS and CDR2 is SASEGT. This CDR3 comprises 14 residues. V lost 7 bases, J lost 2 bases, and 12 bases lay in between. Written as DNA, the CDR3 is TGTGCCAGCACCCTAAGTTATGGCAATCAGCCCCAGCATTTT. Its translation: CASTLSYGNQPQHF.